This TCR beta chain stems from a study of persistence of HIV-infected CD4 T cells. Cells were stimulated with CMV-infected fibroblast lysates at 10 ug/mL. Sorting of responding CD4+ T cells relied on upregulated CD40 ligand together with CD69. This clone has just a few counts. The antigen is undetermined. Sequencing used immunoSEQ version 4 in survey mode. The assay was immunoSEQ multiplex PCR, and TCRdb's table has in-frame clones only and misses some. Of approximately 13,000 clones in the sample, about three quarters were seen once. The TCR sequence derives from an adult man with HIV who was CMV-seropositive. The source was CD4+ T cells sorted from PBMCs after roughly 17-hour stimulation, collected from a patient who received antiretroviral therapy.

CDR3 nucleotides: TGTGCCAGCAAGAACGGACAGTACTACGAGCAGTACTTC. This codes for CASKNGQYYEQYF. The chain carries TRBV2 and TRBJ2-7; a weak D match, TRBD1 (6 bases). The CDR3 consists of 13 residues. In germline, CDR1 is SNHLY, CDR2 FYNNEI. Trimming took off 7 bases at V and 3 bases at J, with 13 bases between the two ends. The complete variable domain, with remaining parts taken from reference TRBV2 and TRBJ2-7, reads EPEVTQTPSHQVTQMGQEVILRCVPISNHLYFYWYRQILGQKVEFLVSFYNNEISEKSEIFDDQFSVERPDGSNFTLKIRSTKLEDSAMYFCASKNGQYYEQYFGPGTRLTVT.